The 5 T cell receptor beta chains presented below share a single source sample, sequenced in a study of cytomegalovirus exposure and HLA in healthy donors. Sequencing was performed with immunoSEQ multiplex PCR; in TCRdb, only in-frame clones are kept and a portion is missing. The sample records roughly 45,000 clones, 92% being singletons. Sequenced input: PBMCs. These receptors were collected from a man in his late teens or twenties in good health and CMV-seronegative.

This clone appeared once. The chain uses TRBV6-5 and TRBJ1-6; TRBD1 matches 11 bases. The trim removed 4 bases at V and 7 bases at J, leaving 0 bases unmatched. The CDR3 extends over 14 amino acids. Germline CDR1 MNHEY, CDR2 SVGAGI. This CDR3 reads CASSWDRGNSPLHF. CDR3 nucleotide sequence: TGTGCCAGCAGTTGGGACAGGGGGAATTCACCCCTCCACTTT.

The chain combines TRBV5-4 with TRBJ1-1; D uncertain. Trimming pared 4 bases from V and 8 bases from J, leaving 12 bases between. This CDR3 is 12 amino acids long. Germline CDR1 and CDR2: SGHNT and YYREEE (reference sequence). This CDR3 is CASSQRTGEAFF. The DNA for the CDR3 is TGTGCCAGCAGCCAACGGACTGGAGAAGCTTTCTTT. Using reference TRBV5-4 and TRBJ1-1 for the parts outside the CDR3, the full variable domain is ETGVTQSPTHLIKTRGQQVTLRCSSQSGHNTVSWYQQALGQGPQFIFQYYREEENGRGNFPPRFSGLQFPNYSSELNVNALELDDSALYLCASSQRTGEAFFGQGTRLTVV.

The chain is built from TRBV19 and TRBJ2-1, with 10 nucleotides matching TRBD2. V lost 4 bases to trimming and J lost 6 bases; unmatched junction nucleotides: 6. Germline-derived CDR1 and CDR2 are LNHDA and SQIVND (reference sequence). The CDR3 runs 15 residues. The CDR3 protein is CASSTGLAVSNEQFF. As DNA, the CDR3 is TGTGCCAGTAGTACCGGACTAGCGGTCTCCAATGAGCAGTTCTTC.

This clone was observed once. One end of the junction does not line up with germline, which may come from a read error. J is TRBJ2-7 and V is TRBV7-7; TRBD2 aligns across 8 bases. The CDR3 is 15 amino acids. CDR1 is SSHAT, CDR2 FNYEAQ, per germline (reference sequence). CDR3 region: CASSFRRGATYEQYF. In DNA form, the CDR3 reads TGTGCTAGCAGCTTTCGGCGGGGGGCCACCTACGAGCAGTACTTC.

This chain links TRBV27 with TRBJ1-1, with a possible D match to TRBD1 (6 bases). The CDR3 contains 12 residues. CDR1 MNHEY and CDR2 SMNVEV come from the germline V gene (reference sequence). Trimming took off 6 bases at V and 4 bases at J, with 9 bases between the two ends. CDR3 sequence: CASRTGRTEAFF. CDR3 nucleotides: TGTGCCAGCAGGACAGGACGCACTGAAGCTTTCTTT.